Here is one T cell receptor beta chain with its context. Its target is unknown. This sample stems from a study of cytomegalovirus exposure and HLA in healthy donors. The donors belonged to the roughly 110-subject validation cohort, separate from the roughly 600-subject first cohort. The CDR3 loop spans 15 amino acids. The germline gives CDR1 LGHNA, CDR2 YNFKEQ. Trimming shortened V by 1 base and J by 6 bases, and 12 bases separated the two germline ends. Study-level findings and limits: Most TCR sequences were uncommon, yet certain public TCRs appeared in many donors. Confirmation in vitro established that a few CMV-associated chains were specific for CMV antigens. The TCR clusters that emerged in the first cohort tended, a later analysis found, to co-occur in the approximately 130 validation repertoires.

Sequenced by immunoSEQ multiplex PCR; TCRdb stores in-frame clones only, minus some. The sample contains some 68,000 clones, about 94% of which appear only once. What was sequenced was PBMCs. The TCR was taken from a man in his late teens or twenties in good health and CMV-seropositive. The chain uses TRBV4-2 and TRBJ1-4; D is undetermined. The CDR3 spells CASSQVSGKDEKLFF. CDR3 sequence (DNA): TGTGCCAGCAGCCAAGTTTCGGGGAAAGATGAAAAACTGTTTTTT.